A selection of T cell receptor beta chains follows, all from one sample in a study of cytomegalovirus exposure and HLA in healthy donors. Only in-frame clones appear in the TCRdb table, and some are missing; sequencing was by immunoSEQ multiplex PCR. The sample lists 110,000 or so clones; about 91% were seen once. Material: PBMCs. All receptors derive from a young man in good health and CMV-seronegative. Both conserved end residues are part of each CDR3. D genes are given only for firm matches. Part of the rows lack a size; the others show once, few, many or a class for expanded clones.

TRBV19	TRBD2	TRBJ2-7	NA	CASSRRLAGASNEQYF	TGTGCCAGTAGTCGACGACTAGCGGGGGCCTCTAACGAGCAGTACTTC
TRBV9	TRBD1	TRBJ1-3	NA	CASSASRQGLGNTIYF	TGTGCCAGCAGCGCTAGTAGACAGGGTCTAGGAAACACCATATATTTT
TRBV13	TRBD1	TRBJ2-1	NA	CASSQRQGLRDEQFF	TGTGCCAGCAGCCAGAGACAGGGCTTAAGGGATGAGCAGTTCTTC
TRBV19	NA	TRBJ2-2	NA	CASSIRGGRTGELFF	TGTGCCAGTAGTATTAGAGGAGGGCGGACCGGGGAGCTGTTTTTT
TRBV19	TRBD1	TRBJ1-2	NA	CASSPGQGRDGYTF	TGTGCCAGTAGTCCGGGACAGGGGAGGGATGGCTACACCTTC
TRBV28	NA	TRBJ1-2	NA	CASSLAIANYGYTF	TGTGCCAGCAGTCTAGCCATAGCTAACTATGGCTACACCTTC
TRBV7-9	TRBD1	TRBJ2-1	NA	CASSKDRGRESSYNEQFF	TGTGCCAGCAGCAAAGACAGGGGGCGCGAAAGCTCCTACAATGAGCAGTTCTTC
TRBV6-6	TRBD2	TRBJ2-3	NA	CASSYSGRGGEDTQYF	TGTGCCAGCAGTTACTCAGGGCGGGGGGGCGAAGATACGCAGTATTTT
TRBV27	NA	TRBJ1-5	NA	CASSLWGGNQPQHF	TGTGCCAGCAGTTTGTGGGGGGGCAATCAGCCCCAGCATTTT
TRBV25-1	NA	TRBJ2-7	NA	CASSEYSGRAYEQYF	TGTGCCAGCAGTGAATACAGCGGCAGAGCCTACGAGCAGTACTTC
TRBV6-5	NA	TRBJ1-2	NA	CASSYGGRGWGYTF	TGTGCCAGCAGTTACGGGGGGAGAGGTTGGGGCTACACCTTC
TRBV7-6	NA	TRBJ1-3	once	CASSLRWGGTSGNTIYF	TGTGCCAGCAGCTTAAGGTGGGGGGGAACATCTGGAAACACCATATATTTT
TRBV6-6	TRBD1	TRBJ1-1	NA	CASSYGKGGKTEAFF	TGTGCCAGCAGTTACGGGAAAGGGGGCAAGACTGAAGCTTTCTTT
TRBV5-6	NA	TRBJ2-7	NA	CASSSWSSYEQYF	TGTGCCAGCAGCTCTTGGAGCTCCTACGAGCAGTACTTC
TRBV25-1	TRBD2	TRBJ2-1	NA	CASSGWEGPNEQFF	TGTGCCAGCAGTGGGTGGGAGGGCCCGAATGAGCAGTTCTTC
TRBV5-1	NA	TRBJ2-7	NA	CASSSSRGYEQYF	TGCGCCAGCAGCTCGAGCAGGGGTTACGAGCAGTACTTC
TRBV5-1	TRBD2	TRBJ2-7	NA	CASTQGLAGGEQYF	TGCGCCAGCACACAGGGACTAGCGGGTGGAGAGCAGTACTTC
TRBV28	TRBD2	TRBJ2-1	NA	CASSLRLAGGPSVKFF	TGTGCCAGCAGTTTAAGACTAGCGGGAGGCCCATCTGTTAAGTTCTTC
TRBV28	NA	TRBJ1-1	NA	CASSLLSFNTEAFF	TGTGCCAGCAGTTTATTGTCCTTCAACACTGAAGCTTTCTTT
TRBV25-1	TRBD1	TRBJ2-3	NA	CASSEYTGGGTDTQYF	TGTGCCAGCAGTGAATATACAGGGGGAGGCACAGATACGCAGTATTTT
TRBV10-1	TRBD1	TRBJ1-6	NA	CASSEGQGAYSPLHF	TGCGCCAGCAGTGAGGGGCAGGGGGCCTACTCACCCCTCCACTTT
TRBV5-6	TRBD1	TRBJ2-1	NA	CASSLRGTGPNEQFF	TGTGCCAGCAGCCTACGGGGGACAGGGCCCAATGAGCAGTTCTTC
TRBV7-9	TRBD1	TRBJ1-1	NA	CASSLGLGGAAFF	TGTGCCAGCAGCTTAGGCCTAGGGGGCGCGGCTTTCTTT
TRBV6-1	TRBD1	TRBJ1-1	NA	CASSEPGQGMNTEAFF	TGTGCCAGCAGTGAACCGGGACAGGGAATGAACACTGAAGCTTTCTTT
TRBV5-6	TRBD2	TRBJ2-5	NA	CASSETVAGGPKETQYF	TGTGCCAGCAGCGAAACCGTGGCGGGAGGCCCCAAAGAGACCCAGTACTTC
TRBV27	NA	TRBJ2-2	once	CASSLRPRFNTGELFF	TGTGCCAGCAGTTTAAGGCCTAGATTTAACACCGGGGAGCTGTTTTTT